This T cell receptor (beta chain) was found in a study of regulatory T cells in long-lasting Graves disease. Points from the study as a whole: Thyroid tissue was not studied; only peripheral blood was. TRBV28, TRBJ1-2 and TRBJ2-5 were segments that persistent disease favored.

Time point here: persistent/refractory GD, antithyroid drugs over 5 years with positive TRAb. From PBMCs, RNA was extracted and then used to make the TCR library. Combining iRepertoire HTBI primers with Arm-PCR of CDR3 regions, the authors built TCR beta libraries. TCRdb re-derived calls from the multiplex PCR reads in MiXCR, one entry per CDR3 protein. The sample includes roughly 450,000 distinct CDR3 sequences, about 20% of them seen just once. In its sample, this clonotype was seen many times. What it recognizes is unknown. The CDR3 contains 12 residues. Trimming removed 8 bases from V and 5 bases from J, with 12 bases in between. CDR1 MNHEY and CDR2 SVGEGT come from the germline V gene.

The sample here was peripheral blood mononuclear cells (PBMCs), taken when the disease was refractory, from a patient treated with antithyroid drugs. The origin of this receptor is a female donor with Graves disease. The J gene is TRBJ2-5, the V gene TRBV6-2 or TRBV6-3; unclear D gene. CDR3: CASGYIWETQYF. CDR3 coding DNA: TGTGCCAGCGGGTACATCTGGGAGACCCAGTACTTC.